This TCR beta chain is drawn from a study of T cells in Graves' hyperthyroidism and ophthalmopathy. Amplified TCR beta CDR3 regions came from RNA transcripts. An initial round of RT-PCR targeting the TCR CDR3 relied on the HTBI primer set. TCRdb independently ran MiXCR on the multiplex PCR reads; one entry per CDR3 protein. The sample yields hundreds of thousands of distinct CDR3 sequences, more than 12% seen once. The CDR3 has 19 residues. In germline, CDR1 is SGDLS, CDR2 YYNGEE. The ends lost 4 bases at V and 2 bases at J; junction bases unmatched: 13. Each ophthalmopathy patient scored at least 3 on the Clinical Activity Score and at least 4 on NOSPECS grade, with duration under 3 months. This clonotype was detected only a few times.

The receptor was derived from a woman aged 45 to 65 with Graves' ophthalmopathy. The chain has TRBV9 and TRBJ2-2; 11 nucleotides line up with TRBD2. Material for sequencing was blood. CDR3 DNA: TGTGCCAGCAGCTCCCGGACTAGCGGGTCCATAGGCAACACCGGGGAGCTGTTTTTT. Its translation is CASSSRTSGSIGNTGELFF.